This entry is about one T cell receptor (beta chain). TCR beta CDR3 amplification used RNA transcripts. HTBI primers primed a first-round RT-PCR, and a second-round multiplex PCR followed. Each CDR3 protein is one row after TCRdb ran MiXCR on the multiplex PCR reads. Of 900,000 to 1,200,000 distinct CDR3 sequences listed, around a third are singletons. The CDR3 is 16 amino acids. V dropped 1 base and J dropped 6 bases, with 13 bases sitting between them. Per germline, CDR1 SGHTA and CDR2 FQGNSA. The sample is drawn from a study of Graves' ophthalmopathy and Graves' hyperthyroidism. The receptor was derived from an adult man with Graves' hyperthyroidism. The chain employs TRBV7-2 and TRBJ1-6, with D maybe TRBD1 (6 bases). Source material: peripheral blood or thyroid tissue (not recorded which). This chain's CDR3 is CASSLGGPPFNSPLHF. The CDR3 coding sequence is TGTGCCAGCAGCTTAGGGGGGCCTCCCTTTAATTCACCCCTCCACTTT.